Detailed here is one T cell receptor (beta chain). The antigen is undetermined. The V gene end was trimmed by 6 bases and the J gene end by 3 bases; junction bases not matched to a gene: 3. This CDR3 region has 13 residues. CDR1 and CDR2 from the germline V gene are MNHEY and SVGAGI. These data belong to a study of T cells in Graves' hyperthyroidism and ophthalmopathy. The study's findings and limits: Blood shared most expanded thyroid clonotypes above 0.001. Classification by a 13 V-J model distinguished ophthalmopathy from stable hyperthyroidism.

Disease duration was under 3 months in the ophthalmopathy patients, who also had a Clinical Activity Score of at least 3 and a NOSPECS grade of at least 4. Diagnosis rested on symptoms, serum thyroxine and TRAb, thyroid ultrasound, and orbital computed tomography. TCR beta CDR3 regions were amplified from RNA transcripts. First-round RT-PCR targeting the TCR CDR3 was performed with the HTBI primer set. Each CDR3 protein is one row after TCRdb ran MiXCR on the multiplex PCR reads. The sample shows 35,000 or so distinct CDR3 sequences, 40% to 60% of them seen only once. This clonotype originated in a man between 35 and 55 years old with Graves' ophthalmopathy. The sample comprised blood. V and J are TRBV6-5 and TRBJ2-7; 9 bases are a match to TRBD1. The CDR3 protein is CASSPDRGYEQYF. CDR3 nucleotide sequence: TGTGCCAGCAGCCCGGACAGGGGCTACGAGCAGTACTTC.